The 3 T cell receptor beta chains below come from one sample, sequenced in a study of identical twins. TCRdb processed the 5' RACE reads anew with MiXCR; each CDR3 protein has one entry. The sample has 1.5 million to 2 million distinct CDR3 sequences, around 33% seen once; the top ten hold approximately 0.29%. The sequencing input was cord blood. Every receptor here comes from a newborn girl in good health.

The V and J genes are TRBV10-3 and TRBJ2-4; 8 bases line up with TRBD2. The last part of the DNA fits TRBJ2-7 better; the J call may be wrong. The CDR3 contains 14 residues. Germline-derived CDR1 and CDR2 are ENHRY and SYGVKD. CDR3 sequence (DNA): TGTGCCATCAGTGAGTCCCCGGGAGGGAACGAGCAGTACTTC. It specifies CAISESPGGNEQYF.

This clonotype has just one count. The chain uses TRBV28 and TRBJ1-2; D gene unclear. The CDR3 has 12 amino acids. From germline, CDR1 is MDHEN and CDR2 SYDVKM. V lost 3 bases and J 7 bases, leaving 9 bases between the germline ends. The CDR3 here is CASSFEGIGYTF. In DNA form, the CDR3 reads TGTGCCAGCAGTTTCGAGGGAATTGGCTACACCTTC.

To note about this clonotype: Mismatch with germline at one junction end may stem from a read error. CDR3 nucleotides: TGCGCCAGCAACTTGGTGCGGAATGAGCAGTACTTC. As protein: CASNLVRNEQYF. The chain uses TRBV5-1 and TRBJ2-5, with D hard to call. CDR1 is SGHRS and CDR2 is YFSETQ in the germline V gene. The CDR3 extends over 12 amino acids.